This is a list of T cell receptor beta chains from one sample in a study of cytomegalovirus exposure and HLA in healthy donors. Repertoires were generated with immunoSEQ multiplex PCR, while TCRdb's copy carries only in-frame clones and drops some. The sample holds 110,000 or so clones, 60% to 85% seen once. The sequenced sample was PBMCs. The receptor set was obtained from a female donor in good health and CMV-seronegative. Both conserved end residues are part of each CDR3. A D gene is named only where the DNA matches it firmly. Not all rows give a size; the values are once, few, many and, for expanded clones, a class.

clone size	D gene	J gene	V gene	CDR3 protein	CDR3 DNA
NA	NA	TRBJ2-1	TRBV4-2	CASSQAGVWNEQFF	TGTGCCAGCAGCCAAGCCGGGGTTTGGAATGAGCAGTTCTTC
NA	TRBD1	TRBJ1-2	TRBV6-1	CASSEGQGIFYGYTF	TGTGCCAGCAGTGAAGGACAGGGGATCTTCTATGGCTACACCTTC
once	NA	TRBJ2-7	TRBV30	CAWMDQGEQYF	TGTGCCTGGATGGATCAGGGCGAGCAGTACTTC
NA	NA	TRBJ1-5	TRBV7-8	CASSSAGRNQPQHF	TGTGCCAGCAGCTCCGCAGGGAGGAATCAGCCCCAGCATTTT
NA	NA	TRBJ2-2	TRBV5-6	CASSLAGVSNTGELFF	TGTGCCAGCAGCTTGGCAGGGGTGTCGAACACCGGGGAGCTGTTTTTT
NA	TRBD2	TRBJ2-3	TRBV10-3	CASQTGTTTDTQYF	TGTGCCTCTCAAACCGGGACTACCACAGATACGCAGTATTTT
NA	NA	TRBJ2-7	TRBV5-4	CASSTDRPYDLNRPYEQYF	TGTGCCAGCAGCACGGACAGACCCTATGATCTTAACCGGCCCTACGAGCAGTACTTC
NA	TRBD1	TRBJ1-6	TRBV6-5	CASSYSGTGRSPLHF	TGTGCCAGCAGTTACTCAGGGACAGGGAGGTCACCCCTCCACTTT
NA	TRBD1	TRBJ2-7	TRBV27	CASHRGLSYEQYF	TGTGCCAGCCACAGGGGGCTCTCCTACGAGCAGTACTTC
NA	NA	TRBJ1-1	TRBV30	CAWNLRGAEAFF	TGTGCCTGGAACCTGCGGGGGGCTGAAGCTTTCTTT
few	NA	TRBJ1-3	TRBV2	CASSEQDSGNTIYF	TGTGCCAGCAGTGAACAGGACTCTGGAAACACCATATATTTT
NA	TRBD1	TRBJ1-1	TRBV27	CASSYDRDDTEAFF	TGTGCCAGCAGTTATGACAGGGATGACACTGAAGCTTTCTTT
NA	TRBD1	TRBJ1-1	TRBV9	CASSVVPGGINGAFF	TGTGCCAGCAGCGTAGTCCCAGGGGGCATTAACGGAGCTTTCTTT
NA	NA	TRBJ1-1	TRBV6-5	CASSNLPKEAFF	TGTGCCAGCAGCAACCTCCCGAAGGAGGCTTTCTTT
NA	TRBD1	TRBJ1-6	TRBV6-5	CASSYYRGNSPLHF	TGTGCCAGCAGTTATTACAGGGGAAACTCACCCCTCCACTTT
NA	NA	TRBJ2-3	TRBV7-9	CASSISVRVYSSTDTQYF	TGTGCCAGCAGCATCTCGGTACGGGTTTACTCTAGCACAGATACGCAGTATTTT
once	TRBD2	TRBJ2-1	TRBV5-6	CASSFLGQLAGGRSEQFF	TGTGCCAGCAGCTTTCTTGGTCAACTAGCGGGGGGGCGAAGTGAGCAGTTCTTC
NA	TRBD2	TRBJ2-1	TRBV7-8	CATQVAGGPYNEQFF	TGTGCCACCCAGGTTGCGGGGGGGCCGTACAATGAGCAGTTCTTC
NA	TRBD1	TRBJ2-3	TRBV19	CATHSTGFTDTQYF	TGTGCCACCCACTCGACAGGGTTCACAGATACGCAGTATTTT
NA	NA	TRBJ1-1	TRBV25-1	CASSEQGTEAFF	TGTGCCAGCAGTGAACAGGGCACTGAAGCTTTCTTT
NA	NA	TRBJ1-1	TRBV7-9	CASSLAGGGTEAFF	TGTGCCAGCAGCCTTGCCGGGGGTGGGACTGAAGCTTTCTTT
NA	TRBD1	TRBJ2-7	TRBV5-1	CASSTGTGDYEQYF	TGCGCCAGCAGCACCGGGACAGGAGACTACGAGCAGTACTTC
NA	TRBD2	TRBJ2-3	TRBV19	CASSMGLTPGTDTQYF	TGTGCCAGTAGTATGGGACTAACCCCTGGCACAGATACGCAGTATTTT
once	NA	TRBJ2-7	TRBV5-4	CASSPRPGHDEQYF	TGTGCCAGCAGCCCGCGGCCAGGGCACGACGAGCAGTACTTC
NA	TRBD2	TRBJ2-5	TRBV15	CATSRDDLAGGPRETQYF	TGTGCCACCAGCAGAGATGATCTAGCGGGGGGCCCGCGAGAGACCCAGTACTTC
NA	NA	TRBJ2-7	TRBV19	CASSILPLYEQYF	TGTGCCAGTAGTATTCTCCCCCTCTACGAGCAGTACTTC
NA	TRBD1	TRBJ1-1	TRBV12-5	CASGPPRGGWGTEAFF	TGTGCTAGTGGTCCTCCTCGAGGGGGCTGGGGCACTGAAGCTTTCTTT
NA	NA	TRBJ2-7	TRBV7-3	CASSPQAPTTRELLPSSYEQYF	TGTGCCAGCAGCCCCCAAGCCCCCACAACGAGGGAACTTCTTCCGAGCTCCTACGAGCAGTACTTC
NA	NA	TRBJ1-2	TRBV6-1	CASSVSVGGGTF	NA
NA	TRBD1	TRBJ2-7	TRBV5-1	CASSSTGTGGYEQYF	TGCGCCAGCAGCTCTACCGGGACAGGGGGCTACGAGCAGTACTTC
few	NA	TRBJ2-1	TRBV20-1	CSATGVGEQFF	TGCAGTGCTACAGGGGTGGGTGAGCAGTTCTTC
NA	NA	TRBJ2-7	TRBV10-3	CAISESLGLQGSGEQYF	TGTGCCATCAGTGAGTCGCTGGGATTACAGGGCTCGGGGGAGCAGTACTTC
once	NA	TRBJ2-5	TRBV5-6	CASSGGMAPGGTQYF	TGTGCCAGCAGCGGGGGGATGGCCCCTGGGGGGACCCAGTACTTC
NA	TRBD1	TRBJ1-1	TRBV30	CGLRRDRERTEAFF	TGTGGCTTAAGGCGAGACAGGGAAAGGACTGAAGCTTTCTTT
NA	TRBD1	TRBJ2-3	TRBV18	CASSSSGTGLDTQYF	TGTGCCAGCTCGAGTTCCGGGACAGGGTTAGATACGCAGTATTTT
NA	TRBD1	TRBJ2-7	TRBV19	CASSRDRGASYEQYF	TGTGCCAGTAGTCGTGACAGGGGGGCTAGCTACGAGCAGTACTTC
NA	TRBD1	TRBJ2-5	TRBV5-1	CASSFDRVAETQYF	TGCGCCAGCAGTTTTGACAGGGTGGCGGAGACCCAGTACTTC
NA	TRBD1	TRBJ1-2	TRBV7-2	CASSYRDRAYGYTF	TGTGCCAGCAGTTACCGGGACAGAGCATATGGCTACACCTTC
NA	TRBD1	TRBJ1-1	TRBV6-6	CASSYPGGAEAFF	TGTGCCAGCAGTTACCCAGGGGGCGCTGAAGCTTTCTTT
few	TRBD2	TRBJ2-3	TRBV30	CAWSVSGGAIDTQYF	TGTGCCTGGAGTGTTAGCGGGGGGGCTATAGATACGCAGTATTTT
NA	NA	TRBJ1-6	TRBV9	CASSVQGSPLHF	TGTGCCAGCAGCGTACAGGGTTCACCCCTCCACTTT
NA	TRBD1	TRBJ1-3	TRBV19	CASRRQGSSAGNTIYF	TGTGCCAGTAGGAGACAGGGAAGCAGCGCTGGAAACACCATATATTTT
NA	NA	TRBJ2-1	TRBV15	CATSRGGTQGHEQFF	TGTGCCACCAGCAGAGGCGGGACCCAGGGCCATGAGCAGTTCTTC
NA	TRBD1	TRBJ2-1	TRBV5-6	CASSLGADRGFEQFF	TGTGCCAGCAGCTTGGGCGCTGACAGGGGATTTGAGCAGTTCTTC
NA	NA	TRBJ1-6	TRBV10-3	CAITPTGNSPLHF	TGTGCCATCACCCCAACAGGGAATTCACCCCTCCACTTT
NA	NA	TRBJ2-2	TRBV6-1	CASRPPGGELFF	TGTGCCAGCCGTCCTCCGGGCGGGGAGCTGTTTTTT
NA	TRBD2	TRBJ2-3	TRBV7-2	CASSPRGGAADTQYF	TGTGCCAGCAGCCCGCGCGGGGGGGCCGCAGATACGCAGTATTTT
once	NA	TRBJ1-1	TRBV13	CASSPPSGEAFF	TGTGCCAGCAGCCCCCCCAGCGGAGAAGCTTTCTTT
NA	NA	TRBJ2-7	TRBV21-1	CASSKVLTGTHYEQYF	TGTGCCAGCAGCAAAGTTTTGACAGGGACCCACTACGAGCAGTACTTC
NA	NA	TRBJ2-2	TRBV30	CAWSPITGTGELFF	TGTGCCTGGAGCCCTATTACAGGGACCGGGGAGCTGTTTTTT
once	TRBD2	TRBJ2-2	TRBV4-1	CASSQDQWTSETTGELFF	TGCGCCAGCAGCCAAGATCAATGGACTAGCGAGACAACCGGGGAGCTGTTTTTT
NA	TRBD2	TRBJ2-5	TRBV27	CASSFRTSGGETQYF	TGTGCCAGCAGTTTCCGGACTAGCGGGGGGGAGACCCAGTACTTC
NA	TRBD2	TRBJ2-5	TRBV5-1	CASSLALAGQETQYF	TGCGCCAGCAGCTTGGCCCTAGCGGGACAAGAGACCCAGTACTTC
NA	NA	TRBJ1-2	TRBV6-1	CASSVEQGRAFGYTF	TGTGCCAGCAGTGTCGAACAGGGAAGAGCTTTTGGCTACACCTTC
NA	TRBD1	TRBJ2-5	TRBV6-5	CASMKNRGETQYF	TGTGCCAGCATGAAAAACAGGGGAGAGACCCAGTACTTC
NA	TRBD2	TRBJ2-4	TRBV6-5	CASSLSGGGDIQYF	TGTGCCAGCAGTTTAAGCGGGGGCGGCGACATTCAGTACTTC
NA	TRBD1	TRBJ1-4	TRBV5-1	CASSTQGATNEKLFF	TGCGCCAGCAGCACGCAGGGGGCGACTAATGAAAAACTGTTTTTT
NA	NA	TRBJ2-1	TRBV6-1	CASSEARALEQFF	TGTGCCAGCAGTGAAGCCCGAGCGCTTGAGCAGTTCTTC
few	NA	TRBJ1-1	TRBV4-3	CASSQVGREAFF	TGCGCCAGCAGCCAAGTCGGCAGGGAAGCTTTCTTT